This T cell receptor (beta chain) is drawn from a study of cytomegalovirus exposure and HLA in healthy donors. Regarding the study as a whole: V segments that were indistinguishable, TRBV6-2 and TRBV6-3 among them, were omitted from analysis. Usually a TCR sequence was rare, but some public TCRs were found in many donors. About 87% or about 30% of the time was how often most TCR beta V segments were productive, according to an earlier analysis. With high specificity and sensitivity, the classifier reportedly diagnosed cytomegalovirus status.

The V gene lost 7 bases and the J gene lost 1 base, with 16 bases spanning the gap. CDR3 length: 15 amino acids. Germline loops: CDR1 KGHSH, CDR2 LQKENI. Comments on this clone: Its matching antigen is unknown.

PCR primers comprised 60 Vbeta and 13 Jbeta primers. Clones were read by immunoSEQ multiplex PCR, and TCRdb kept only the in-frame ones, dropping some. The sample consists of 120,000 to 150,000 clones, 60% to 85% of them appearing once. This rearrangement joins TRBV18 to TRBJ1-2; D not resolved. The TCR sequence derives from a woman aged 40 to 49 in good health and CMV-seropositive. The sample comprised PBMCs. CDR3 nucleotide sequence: TGTGCCAGCTTCGATGGTGGGAGCTTTAACTATGGCTACACCTTC. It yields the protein CASFDGGSFNYGYTF.